These 21 T cell receptor beta chains were all obtained from the same sample, sequenced in a study of T cell repertoires in cytomegalovirus infection. TCRdb independently ran MiXCR on the reads; one entry per CDR3 protein. The sample holds about 900,000 distinct CDR3 sequences, around 32% seen once. Their target antigens are unknown. Sequences were derived from cultured CD8+ T cells from PBMCs, sampled from culture after CMV antigen stimulation. All receptors come from a human donor in good health (CMV status not recorded). Some clones in this sample may be carry-over from other donors' samples.

The V and J genes are TRBV7-9 and TRBJ1-1; D is uncertain. Looked up from germline, CDR1 is SEHNR and CDR2 is FQNEAQ (reference sequence). The CDR3 runs 14 residues. Trimming took 3 bases from V and 0 from J, leaving 8 bases between them. The CDR3, as DNA: TGTGCCAGCAGCTTGGACGTCATGAACACTGAAGCTTTCTTT. Protein: CASSLDVMNTEAFF. The full variable domain, in which reference TRBV7-9 and TRBJ1-1 provide the parts outside the CDR3, is DTGVSQNPRHKITKRGQNVTFRCDPISEHNRLYWYRQTLGQGPEFLTYFQNEAQLEKSRLLSDRFSAERPKGSFSTLEIQRTEQGDSAMYLCASSLDVMNTEAFFGQGTRLTVV.

This chain uses TRBV12-5 with TRBJ1-5, with D uncertain. Trimming shortened V by 2 bases and J by 4 bases, and 9 bases separated the two germline ends. The CDR3 is 14 amino acids. Germline loops: CDR1 LGHNT, CDR2 FRNRAP. The CDR3 DNA reads TGTGCTAGTGGTTTGTGGGCAGGTAATCAGCCCCAGCATTTT. The encoded protein is CASGLWAGNQPQHF.

This clonotype was counted a few times. The genes are TRBV7-9 and TRBJ2-1; D remains ambiguous. Germline V gene data show CDR1 as SEHNR and CDR2 as FQNEAQ (reference sequence). The CDR3 contains 14 residues. V was trimmed by 7 bases and J by 0 bases, leaving 10 bases between them. CDR3 in DNA: TGTGCCAGCACTGGGCACTACTCCTACAATGAGCAGTTCTTC. It translates to CASTGHYSYNEQFF.

J is TRBJ2-1 and V is TRBV27; D unclear. The CDR3 consists of 13 residues. The V and J ends lost 0 bases and 8 bases respectively, with 8 bases between them. Germline loops: CDR1 MNHEY, CDR2 SMNVEV (reference sequence). Here the CDR3 reads CASSLSGWDEQFF. CDR3 sequence (DNA): TGTGCCAGCAGTTTATCCGGGTGGGATGAGCAGTTCTTC.

This clonotype was seen at least ten times. V gene TRBV7-9 combines with J gene TRBJ2-7; the D gene is possibly TRBD1 (6 bases). CDR1 SEHNR and CDR2 FQNEAQ come from the germline V gene (reference sequence). This CDR3 contains 12 residues. Trimming stripped 6 bases from V and 4 bases from J, with 10 bases between. The CDR3, as DNA: TGTGCCAGCAGTTTCAGGGGTTACGAGCAGTACGTC. This translates into CASSFRGYEQYV.

Ten or more counts support this clonotype. The V call is TRBV11-3, the J call TRBJ2-1, with D maybe TRBD1 (7 bases). The CDR3 contains 16 residues. CDR1 SGHNT and CDR2 YENEEA come from the germline V gene. Trimming removed 0 bases at V and 4 bases at J, with 13 bases between. The CDR3 reads CASSLDGAGGYNEQFF. Here the CDR3 DNA reads TGTGCCAGCAGCTTAGACGGGGCAGGGGGGTACAATGAGCAGTTCTTC.

The genes are TRBV27 and TRBJ2-1; TRBD2 might be the D (5 bases). The V gene lost 7 bases and the J gene lost 3 bases, with 10 bases spanning the gap. The CDR3 loop spans 13 amino acids. The V gene's germline CDR1 is MNHEY and CDR2 SMNVEV (reference sequence). CDR3 loop: CASKQRNYNEQFF. The CDR3 DNA is TGTGCCAGCAAGCAGCGGAACTACAATGAGCAGTTCTTC.

The rearrangement joins TRBV7-9 to TRBJ2-1, with 9 positions matching TRBD2. Per germline, CDR1 SEHNR and CDR2 FQNEAQ (reference sequence). The CDR3 covers 17 residues. Trimming removed 1 base from V and 4 bases from J; junction bases left unmatched: 8. CDR3: CASSLGPLAGFYNEQFF. The CDR3 DNA is TGTGCCAGCAGCTTAGGGCCCCTAGCGGGGTTTTACAATGAGCAGTTCTTC.

This clonotype was counted ten times or more. The chain has TRBV7-9 and TRBJ2-1, with 16 bases aligning to TRBD2. Per germline, CDR1 SEHNR and CDR2 FQNEAQ (reference sequence). The CDR3 sequence is 19 residues long. The V and J ends lost 0 bases and 2 bases, in that order; junction bases with no gene match: 4. CDR3 sequence reads: CASSLAGLAGGHPYNEQFF. DNA for the CDR3: TGTGCCAGCAGCTTAGCGGGACTAGCGGGGGGGCATCCCTACAATGAGCAGTTCTTC.

This chain connects TRBV24-1 to TRBJ2-1; D unresolved. V shed 3 bases and J shed 7 bases, with 15 bases lying between them. The CDR3 totals 15 residues. Per germline, CDR1 KGHDR and CDR2 SFDVKD. The CDR3 DNA is TGTGCCACCAGTGATCCCTCGACCCCCCCAAATGAGCAGTTCTTC. It encodes CATSDPSTPPNEQFF.

Details on this clonotype: A read error may be the cause here, since a much bigger clone is one base away. The chain carries TRBV19 and TRBJ1-5, with D unresolved. CDR1 is LNHDA, CDR2 SQIVND, per germline (reference sequence). Trimming removed 3 bases at V and 0 bases at J, with 3 bases between. The CDR3 spans 13 residues. The chain's CDR3 is CASSMLSNQPQHF. The CDR3 DNA reads as TGTGCCAGTAGTATGCTTAGCAATCAGCCCCAGCATTTT. Together with reference TRBV19 and TRBJ1-5, the CDR3 gives the full variable domain: DGGITQSPKYLFRKEGQNVTLSCEQNLNHDAMYWYRQDPGQGLRLIYYSQIVNDFQKGDIAEGYSVSREKKESFPLTVTSAQKNPTAFYLCASSMLSNQPQHFGDGTRLSIL.

This clonotype occurred many times. This chain joins TRBV7-2 and TRBJ2-5; tentatively, D is TRBD1 or TRBD2 (6 bases each). Deletions cut 2 bases from V and 2 bases from J, with 12 bases between. Germline V gives CDR1 SGHTA, CDR2 FQGNSA. This CDR3 has 15 amino acids. The DNA of the CDR3 is TGTGCCAGCAGCTTAAGGGGGGCCGAACAAGAGACCCAGTACTTC. Protein sequence: CASSLRGAEQETQYF.

The J gene is TRBJ1-2, the V gene TRBV12-3 or TRBV12-4, with D hard to call. V was shortened by 6 bases and J by 2 bases, with 16 bases between the two germline ends. CDR3 length: 15 residues. CDR3 bases: TGTGCCAGCAGCCCCGGGCCCACCGGGAACTATGGCTACACCTTC. Translation: CASSPGPTGNYGYTF.

The chain has TRBV7-9 and TRBJ2-2; 11 bases line up with TRBD2. With V trimmed by 5 bases and J by 5 bases, 10 bases remained unmatched. The CDR3 has 17 amino acids. Germline CDR1 SEHNR, CDR2 FQNEAQ (reference sequence). The CDR3: CASSPTPGTSGTGELFF. The CDR3 DNA reads as TGTGCCAGCAGCCCGACCCCCGGGACTAGCGGTACCGGGGAGCTGTTTTTT.

The table lists this clonotype with a few counts. The chain links TRBV19 to TRBJ1-1; 9 bases align to TRBD1. CDR3 size: 17 residues. Germline-derived CDR1 and CDR2 are LNHDA and SQIVND (reference sequence). V lost 5 bases and J lost 3; bases outside the gene matches: 13. CDR3 nucleotide sequence: TGTGCCAGTAGTCTCCCGGGACAGGGTCGCAGGGACACTGAAGCTTTCTTT. Translation: CASSLPGQGRRDTEAFF. The full variable domain, with the rest looked up from reference TRBV19 and TRBJ1-1, is DGGITQSPKYLFRKEGQNVTLSCEQNLNHDAMYWYRQDPGQGLRLIYYSQIVNDFQKGDIAEGYSVSREKKESFPLTVTSAQKNPTAFYLCASSLPGQGRRDTEAFFGQGTRLTVV.

Regarding this clonotype: A read error may explain this, as a much larger clone is one base away. The chain recombines TRBV7-9 with TRBJ1-1; D not certain. The CDR3 is made up of 15 amino acids. CDR1 is SEHNR, CDR2 FQNEAQ, per germline (reference sequence). Deletions cut 5 bases from V and 4 bases from J, with 17 bases between. The CDR3 spells CASSRRPDAATEAFF. The CDR3 DNA reads TGTGCCAGCAGCCGGAGGCCGGACGCGGCCACTGAAGCTTTCTTT.

This chain joins TRBV2 and TRBJ2-1, with D tentatively TRBD1 or TRBD2 (5 bases each). The CDR3 spans 15 residues. Germline V gene sequence: CDR1 SNHLY, CDR2 FYNNEI. The V end was cut by 7 bases, the J end by 0 bases, with 13 bases between. The chain's CDR3 is CASKEGTGSYNEQFF. The CDR3 bases are TGTGCCAGCAAAGAAGGGACGGGCTCCTACAATGAGCAGTTCTTC.

The rearrangement joins TRBV4-2 to TRBJ1-1; D ambiguous. The CDR3 contains 13 residues. The V end lost 2 bases, the J end lost 7 bases, and 11 bases lay between the germline ends. Germline-derived CDR1 and CDR2 are LGHNA and YNFKEQ. CDR3 coding DNA: TGTGCCAGCAGCCAAAGGAGGGCAGATGAAGCTTTCTTT. This translates into CASSQRRADEAFF.

The table lists this clonotype with a few counts. The CDR3 spells CASSQDPDGGAQETQYF. The CDR3 nucleotides are TGCGCCAGCAGCCAAGATCCCGATGGCGGGGCCCAAGAGACCCAGTACTTC. This sequence joins TRBV4-1 and TRBJ2-5; a possible D gene is TRBD2 (6 bases). The CDR3 has 17 amino acids. Germline CDR1 MGHRA, CDR2 YSYEKL. Trimming took off 0 bases at V and 1 base at J, with 15 bases between the two ends.

CDR3 amino acids: CASSLIGEEQYF. The CDR3 bases are TGTGCCAGCAGCTTAATAGGTGAGGAGCAGTACTTC. The V call is TRBV7-9, the J call TRBJ2-7; no clear D. Trimming removed 2 bases from V and 7 bases from J, with 9 bases in between. The CDR3 extends over 12 amino acids. Germline lookup yields CDR1 SEHNR and CDR2 FQNEAQ (reference sequence).

The sample holds many counts of this clonotype. The rearrangement uses TRBV7-2 and TRBJ2-7; 11 nucleotides line up with TRBD2. J lost 6 bases, V lost 2 bases, and 0 bases had no gene match. Looked up from germline, CDR1 is SGHTA and CDR2 is FQGNSA. CDR3 size: 13 residues. The CDR3 DNA is TGTGCCAGCAGCTTAACTAGCGGGGGCGAGCAGTACGTC. It is translated as CASSLTSGGEQYV.